This T cell receptor (beta chain) was identified during a study of CD8+CD57+ T cells in acquired aplastic anemia. Study-wide background: Across the sorted CD4+ and CD8+ cells, DNA amounts averaged roughly 3 ug. Healthy donors had, on average, roughly 10 million reads for their CD4+ cells. Study-wide points: Patients and controls had CD8+ Simpson's diversity values that were not significantly distinct. Shared by patients and controls, some 29 CD8+ CDR3s were abundant in patients.

About this clonotype: The antigen is undetermined.

TCR beta VDJ combinations and CDR3 sequences were profiled from genomic DNA. TCRdb re-analysed the reads in MiXCR, keeping a single row per CDR3 protein. The profile shows about 210,000 distinct CDR3 sequences, 60% to 65% of them singletons. V was pared by 5 bases and J by 3 bases, with 2 bases of the junction left unmatched. Germline V lookup: CDR1 KGHDR, CDR2 SFDVKD. The CDR3 sequence is 13 residues long. The genes are TRBV24-1 and TRBJ2-7, with 8 bases lining up with TRBD1. The clonotype comes from a human donor in good health. The sequenced material came from sorted CD4+, CD8+, or CD8+CD57+ T cells (not recorded which) from PBMCs. The CDR3, as DNA: TGTGCCACCAGTGCAGGGGGCAACTACGAGCAGTACTTC. Translation gives CATSAGGNYEQYF.